Sequencing of this T cell receptor beta chain was carried out in a study of blood T cell repertoires in COVID-19. Authors' methods: Scientists estimated how many nucleated cells there were by amplifying reference gene primers. Sequenced by immunoSEQ multiplex PCR; TCRdb stores in-frame clones only, minus some. V and J calls and clone size are copied from that table; D and trimming were computed from the DNA. Seen here are under 200,000 clones, 85% to 95% observed once, and the top ten hold around 0.53%. The germline V gene has CDR1 KGHSH and CDR2 LQKENI. There are 16 residues in the CDR3. Deletions cut 2 bases from V and 1 base from J, with 14 bases between.

What was sequenced was peripheral blood. The clonotype originates from a man aged 50-59 years with acute or convalescent COVID-19. The chain recombines TRBV18 with TRBJ2-5; a weak D match, TRBD2 (7 bases). CDR3 sequence (DNA): TGTGCCAGCTCACCATTCCAGGGGAGGGTCCAAGAGACCCAGTACTTC. It is translated as CASSPFQGRVQETQYF.